This T cell receptor (beta chain) is drawn from a study of blood T cell repertoires in COVID-19. Study context: The United States, Italy and Spain supplied acute and convalescent COVID-19 samples.

As processed by the authors: Cell counts per sample came from amplifying reference gene primers. Measured with immunoSEQ multiplex PCR; TCRdb has only the in-frame clones, and not every one. That table gives V, J and clone size, and the DNA gave D and trimming. The sample lists roughly 250,000 clones, about nine tenths occurring once. Everyone who took part was 18 to 89 years old, and they came from 24 US areas. Categorization into cohorts depended on clinical history that participants reported. Trimming left V 2 bases short and J 5 bases short, with 14 bases between. This CDR3 region has 16 residues. Germline lookup yields CDR1 SGHDT and CDR2 YYEEEE.

V is TRBV5-6 and J is TRBJ1-6; no reliable D call. This clonotype was sampled from a middle-aged woman with acute COVID-19. The sample comprised PBMCs or T cells enriched from blood (not recorded which). In DNA form, the CDR3 reads TGTGCCAGCAGCTTTTATTCGGGAATTCATAATTCACCCCTCCACTTT. As protein: CASSFYSGIHNSPLHF.